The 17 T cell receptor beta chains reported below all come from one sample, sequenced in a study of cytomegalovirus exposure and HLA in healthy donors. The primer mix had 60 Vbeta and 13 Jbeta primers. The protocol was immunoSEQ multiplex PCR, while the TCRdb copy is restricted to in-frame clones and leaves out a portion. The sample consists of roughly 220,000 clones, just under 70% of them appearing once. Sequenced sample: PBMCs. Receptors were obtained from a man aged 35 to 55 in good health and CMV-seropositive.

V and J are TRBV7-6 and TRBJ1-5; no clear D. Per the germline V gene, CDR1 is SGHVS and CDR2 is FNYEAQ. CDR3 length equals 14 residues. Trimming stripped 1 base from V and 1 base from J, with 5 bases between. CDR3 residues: CASSLEQSNQPQHF. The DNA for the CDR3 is TGTGCCAGCAGCTTAGAACAGAGCAATCAGCCCCAGCATTTT.

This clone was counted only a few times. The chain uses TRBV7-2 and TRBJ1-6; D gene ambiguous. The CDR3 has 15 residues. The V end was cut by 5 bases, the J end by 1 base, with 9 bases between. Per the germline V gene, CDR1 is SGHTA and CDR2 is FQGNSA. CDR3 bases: TGTGCCAGCAGCGAGGGCTCGTCCTATAATTCACCCCTCCACTTT. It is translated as CASSEGSSYNSPLHF.

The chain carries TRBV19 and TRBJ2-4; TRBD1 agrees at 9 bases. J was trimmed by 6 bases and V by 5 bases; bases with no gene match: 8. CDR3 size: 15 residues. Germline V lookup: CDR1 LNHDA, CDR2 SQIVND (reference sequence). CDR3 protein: CASSVQGAGGNIQYF. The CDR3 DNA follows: TGTGCCAGTAGTGTACAGGGGGCCGGCGGAAACATTCAGTACTTC. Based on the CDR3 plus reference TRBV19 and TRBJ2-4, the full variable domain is DGGITQSPKYLFRKEGQNVTLSCEQNLNHDAMYWYRQDPGQGLRLIYYSQIVNDFQKGDIAEGYSVSREKKESFPLTVTSAQKNPTAFYLCASSVQGAGGNIQYFGAGTRLSVL.

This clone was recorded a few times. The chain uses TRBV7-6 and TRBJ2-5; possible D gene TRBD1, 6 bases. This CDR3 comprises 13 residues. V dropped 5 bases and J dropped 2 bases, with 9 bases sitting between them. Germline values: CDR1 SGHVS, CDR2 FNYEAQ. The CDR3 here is CASSQRGQETQYF. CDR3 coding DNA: TGTGCCAGCAGCCAAAGGGGGCAAGAGACCCAGTACTTC.

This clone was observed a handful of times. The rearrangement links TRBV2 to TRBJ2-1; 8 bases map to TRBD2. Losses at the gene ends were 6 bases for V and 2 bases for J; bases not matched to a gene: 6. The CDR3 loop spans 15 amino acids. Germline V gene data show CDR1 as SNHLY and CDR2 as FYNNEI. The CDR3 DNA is TGTGCCAGCAGAAGATCGGGGGGGACCTACAATGAGCAGTTCTTC. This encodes CASRRSGGTYNEQFF.

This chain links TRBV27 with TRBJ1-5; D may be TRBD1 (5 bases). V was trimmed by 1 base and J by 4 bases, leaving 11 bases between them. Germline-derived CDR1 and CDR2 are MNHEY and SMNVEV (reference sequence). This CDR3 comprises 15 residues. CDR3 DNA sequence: TGTGCCAGCAGTTTATGGGGTGGGGGGAATCAGCCCCAGCATTTT. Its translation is CASSLWGGGNQPQHF.

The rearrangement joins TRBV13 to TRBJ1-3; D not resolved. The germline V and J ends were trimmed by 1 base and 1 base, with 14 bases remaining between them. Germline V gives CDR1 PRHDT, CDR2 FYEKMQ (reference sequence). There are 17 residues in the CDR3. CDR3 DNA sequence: TGTGCCAGCAGCTTAGTGTCGGACTTGGGATCTGGAAACACCATATATTTT. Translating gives CASSLVSDLGSGNTIYF.

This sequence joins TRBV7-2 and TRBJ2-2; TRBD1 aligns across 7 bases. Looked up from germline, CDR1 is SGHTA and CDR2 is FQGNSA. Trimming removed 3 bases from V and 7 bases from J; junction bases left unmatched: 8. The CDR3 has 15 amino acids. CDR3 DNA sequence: TGTGCCAGCAGCTTCCGGGACAGATACAGCGGGGAGCTGTTTTTT. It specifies CASSFRDRYSGELFF.

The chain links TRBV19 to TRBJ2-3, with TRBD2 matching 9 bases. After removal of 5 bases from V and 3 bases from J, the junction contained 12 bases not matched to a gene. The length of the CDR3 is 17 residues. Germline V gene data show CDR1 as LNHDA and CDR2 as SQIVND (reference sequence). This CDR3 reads CASSGINSGGPTDTQYF. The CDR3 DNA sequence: TGTGCCAGTAGTGGGATAAATAGCGGGGGCCCTACAGATACGCAGTATTTT.

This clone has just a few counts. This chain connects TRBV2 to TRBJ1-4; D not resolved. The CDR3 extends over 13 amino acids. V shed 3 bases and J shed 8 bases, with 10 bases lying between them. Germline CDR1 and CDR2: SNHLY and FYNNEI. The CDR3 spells CASSDYRGEKLFF. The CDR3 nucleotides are TGTGCCAGCAGTGATTACAGAGGGGAAAAACTGTTTTTT.

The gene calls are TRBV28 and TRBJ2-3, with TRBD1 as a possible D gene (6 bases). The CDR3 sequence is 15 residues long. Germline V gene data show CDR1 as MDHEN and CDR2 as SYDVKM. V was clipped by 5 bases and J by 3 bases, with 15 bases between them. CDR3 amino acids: CASSQTGSWTDTQYF. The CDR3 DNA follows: TGTGCCAGCAGTCAAACAGGGAGCTGGACAGATACGCAGTATTTT.

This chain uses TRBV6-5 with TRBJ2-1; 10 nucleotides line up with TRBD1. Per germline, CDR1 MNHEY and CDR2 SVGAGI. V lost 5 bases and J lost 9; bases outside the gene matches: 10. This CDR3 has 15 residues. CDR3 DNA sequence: TGTGCCAGCAGTAGAGAATTGACAGGGGGCGGTGAGCAGTTCTTC. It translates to CASSRELTGGGEQFF.

CDR3 nucleotide sequence: TGTGCCAGCAGCCCCAGAGACAGGGATTACGAGCAGTACTTC. Its translation is CASSPRDRDYEQYF. This sequence joins TRBV21-1 and TRBJ2-7; the table's D gene call, TRBD1, was not cross checked with the DNA. TRBV21-1 counts as a pseudogene. This CDR3 spans 14 amino acids.

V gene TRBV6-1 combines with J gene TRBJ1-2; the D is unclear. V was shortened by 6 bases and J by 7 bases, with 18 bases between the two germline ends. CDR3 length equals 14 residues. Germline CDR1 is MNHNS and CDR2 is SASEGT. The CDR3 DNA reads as TGTGCCAGCAGCCCGACCGTCGGGATAGGTGGCTACACCTTC. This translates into CASSPTVGIGGYTF.

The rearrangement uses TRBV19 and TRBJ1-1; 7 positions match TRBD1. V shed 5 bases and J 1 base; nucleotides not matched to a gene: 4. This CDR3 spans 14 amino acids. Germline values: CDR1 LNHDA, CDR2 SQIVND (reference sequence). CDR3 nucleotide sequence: TGTGCCAGTAGTCCCCGACAGGGGAACACTGAAGCTTTCTTT. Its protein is CASSPRQGNTEAFF.

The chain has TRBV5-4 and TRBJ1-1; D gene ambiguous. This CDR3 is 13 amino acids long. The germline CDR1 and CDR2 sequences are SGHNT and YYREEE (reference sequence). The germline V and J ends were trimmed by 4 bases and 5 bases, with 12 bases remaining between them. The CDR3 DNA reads TGTGCCAGCAGCCCACCTACGTTTACTGAAGCTTTCTTT. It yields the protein CASSPPTFTEAFF.

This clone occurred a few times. The CDR3 DNA reads TGCGCCAGCAGCCCCGGGTCCGGGGGGGCTCCCGATGAGCAGTTCTTC. It specifies CASSPGSGGAPDEQFF. The rearrangement joins TRBV5-1 to TRBJ2-1; 8 bases map to TRBD2. The CDR3 covers 16 residues. V gave up 4 bases and J gave up 8 bases; unmatched junction bases: 14. Germline CDR1 and CDR2: SGHRS and YFSETQ.